This entry describes one T cell receptor beta chain. Its cognate antigen has yet to be identified. CDR1 DFQATT and CDR2 SNEGSKA are derived from the germline V gene (reference sequence). The CDR3 runs 18 residues from the cysteine to the phenylalanine. No coding sequence is recorded. The library came from 5' RACE. The input for every TCR library was around 4,000 ng of total RNA. For each sample, cDNA was synthesized in eight separate reactions using SMARTScribe reverse transcriptase. Unique molecular identifiers containing a 6-nucleotide sample barcode were introduced through template switching during cDNA synthesis. TCRalpha and TCRbeta cDNA was amplified by two nested PCRs of approximately 17 and 9 cycles, with bead purification after each PCR. Before amplification, the cDNA was treated with uracil DNA-glycosylase and purified using the QIAquick PCR purification kit. The second PCR added Illumina TruSeq-compatible adapters along with sample-specific barcodes. Library quality and concentration were assessed using TapeStation and Qubit, and approximately 5 ng of each library was pooled. Pooled libraries were sequenced on an Illumina HiSeq2500 single-index Rapid Run with 2 x 100 bp reads and custom sequencing primers. As for how the authors treated the data: UMI-based consensus assembly with MiGEC version 1.2.6 was used to correct PCR and sequencing errors. MiXCR version 2.1.1 was used for V(D)J alignment, clonotype assembly and CDR3 extraction. Gene usage, clonotype sharing and MAIT/NKT TCR abundance were normalised by analysing the top 1000, 10 000 and 20 000 clonotypes per sample. Diversity was computed as the inverse Simpson index with the vegan R package after downsampling to 27 000 UMIs. Paired Mann-Whitney U tests were applied to discordant twin pairs, with Benjamini-Hochberg correction for multiple testing. TCRdb reprocessed the sequencing reads and holds a single record per CDR3 protein sequence, with no DNA. For this entry, the V and J calls and clone size follow TCRdb and not the study's own pipeline. The data table for this sample lists about 300,000 distinct CDR3 sequences. The ten largest clones represent less than 6.5% of the sample.

The sample originates from a study of monozygotic twins with inflammatory bowel disease (dated 2019 in TCRdb). Looking at the study overall: The full study comprised 28 monozygotic twin pairs: nine German pairs (four IBD-concordant, five IBD-discordant) and 19 IBD-discordant Danish pairs. Each individual had, on average, about 151 000 unique TCRalpha sequences and 181 000 unique TCRbeta sequences available for analysis. Within discordant pairs, disease-associated traits were sought mainly by comparing IBD patients with their genetically identical healthy co-twins.

The paper's findings and limits, for the study overall: Differing immunosuppressive treatments among patients may have added background noise and inter-individual variability to the repertoires. Fewer clonotypes were shared with other individuals by IBD patients than by healthy twins, most markedly in patients showing signs of disease activity. The results gave no support for a single strong signal or clonotype linked to IBD. No difference in repertoire similarity was observed between concordant and discordant twins, possibly owing to limited statistical power. Distinction between different T cell subtypes could not be achieved in the analysis. TCRbeta repertoire diversity, by inverse Simpson index, was decreased in IBD patients compared with their healthy co-twins.

A roughly 2.5 ml peripheral blood sample was drawn into PAXgene tubes per donor and stored at -80°C. Without T cell sorting, total RNA was isolated from whole blood using the PAXgene blood miRNA kit on an automated QIAcube. Peripheral blood from monozygotic twin pairs concordant or discordant for inflammatory bowel disease was subjected to deep TCRalpha and TCRbeta repertoire profiling with unique molecular barcoding. For every twin pair, smoking habits were documented, and each individual was categorised as a current, former or never smoker. The V gene is TRBV20-1 and the J gene is TRBJ1-3; with no DNA, the TCRdb D assignment of TRBD1 cannot be verified. Sequenced sample: blood. This clonotype was sampled from a human donor with ulcerative colitis or Crohn's disease, or a healthy co-twin of an affected twin (not recorded which). The CDR3 reads as follows: CSARDEFRDGISGNTIYF.